This TCR beta chain is from a study of T cells in Graves' hyperthyroidism and ophthalmopathy (dated by TCRdb to about 2019). With regard to the full study: Peripheral blood was sampled at the time of initial diagnosis, prior to any treatment. To identify distinguishing TCR V-J signatures, a discovery cohort of about 100 patients was used, comprising under 45 with Graves' ophthalmopathy and 57 with stable Graves' hyperthyroidism. Whether ophthalmopathy could be predicted prospectively was tested in an independent validation cohort made up of under 20 hyperthyroidism patients plus 17 patients who later progressed to ophthalmopathy. The approximately 97 discovery patients were randomly divided into training and test sets at a 7:3 ratio. The study also compared thyroid tissue and blood T-cell repertoires from about six Graves' hyperthyroidism patients. After sampling, hyperthyroidism patients received methimazole starting at 30 mg daily, and ophthalmopathy patients received high-dose intravenous methylprednisolone. The paper describes TCR Vbeta CDR3 sequencing of fewer than 150 peripheral blood samples, made up of some 40 ophthalmopathy patients, approximately 76 hyperthyroidism patients and roughly 17 progressor patients. Study-level results and caveats: Blood samples also contained most of the expanded thyroid clonotypes (frequency above 0.001), which suggests that blood repertoires may reflect thyroid immune responses. Sample size was not statistically predetermined, and blinding of investigators to group allocation was not performed. In validation, progression to ophthalmopathy was predicted by the model with 70% to 71% sensitivity and roughly 76% specificity, a median of around 5.9 months before onset. Ophthalmopathy was separated from stable hyperthyroidism by a 13 V-J signature model, with around 90% sensitivity and 81% to 82% specificity obtained in cross-validation and 80%/75% obtained in testing.

Amplification of TCR beta CDR3 regions was carried out from RNA transcripts. The TCR CDR3 was subjected to a first round of RT-PCR using the HTBI primer set and the Qiagen OneStep RT-PCR kit. Libraries were constructed in a second round of multiplex PCR, after which size selection and purification were performed. Libraries were sequenced paired-end with 100 bp reads on an Illumina HiSeq2000. In the authors' own workflow: Raw data were processed with SOAPnuke, discarding reads with adapters, uncalled bases, mean Phred below 15, or no exact constant-primer or identifier match. COPE v1.2.5 was used to merge high-quality paired reads, and clonotypes were defined as unique nucleotide sequences. Clonotypes were aligned to IMGT TRBV, TRBD and TRBJ reference segments using MiTCR v1.1. Only V-J combinations with frequency above 0.0001, covering approximately 99% of repertoires, were analysed. A TCS score was defined as the ratio between F50 (clonal expansion) and ExV (chaos), using BLOSUM62-based TCRdist between CDR3 peptides within each V-J. Welch's t-statistics and random forest reduced 514 V-J features to 10 to 15, which were used in a naive Bayes classifier (R e1071). Using fastp trimming at Q25 and MiXCR clonotype assembly, TCRdb reanalyzed the public sequencing data and kept in-frame beta chains. Entries that share a CDR3 protein sequence are merged under the most common genes and DNA. TCRdb, not the original authors, processed these V and J calls. Across this sample there are roughly 150,000 distinct CDR3 sequences, with about 9% seen only once. The ten largest clonotypes hold approximately 20% of the sample.

Deletion took 4 bases off V and 4 bases off J, with a span of 18 bases between the germline ends. The germline V gene specifies SGDLS as CDR1 and YYNGEE as CDR2. From the cysteine up to the phenylalanine, the CDR3 has a length of 16 residues. Of the read, only the CDR3 DNA is kept; its 48 bases are in frame from base 1. Hyperthyroidism patients were aged 18 to 65 years and newly diagnosed, with disease duration of less than 2 months. Patients with uncontrolled infections, other autoimmune diseases, pregnancy or lactation were excluded. Diagnoses were established on the basis of clinical symptoms, serum thyroxine and TRAb, thyroid ultrasound, and orbital computed tomography. For progressor patients, blood was drawn at the first diagnosis of hyperthyroidism, before any ophthalmopathy symptoms had appeared. PBMCs were separated from roughly 9.6 ml of fresh peripheral blood using Ficoll-Paque density gradient centrifugation. Progressor patients were initially diagnosed with Graves' hyperthyroidism and developed ophthalmopathy during follow-up. Total RNA was extracted with Trizol reagent, and quality was checked on an Agilent 2100 Bioanalyzer.

This clonotype was detected only a few times. This receptor's antigen is unknown. No base quality values were provided; no much bigger clone lies one nucleotide off. The sequencing sample was made of blood. This TCR derives from a woman younger than 30 with Graves' hyperthyroidism that later progressed to Graves' ophthalmopathy. The chain couples TRBV9 to TRBJ1-3; a weak D assignment points to TRBD1 (5 bases agree). The DNA reads TGTGCCAGCAGCCCCCACGGGGGAAGGATGGGAAACACCATATATTTT. Its protein is CASSPHGGRMGNTIYF.